This entry lists 5 T cell receptor beta chains sequenced from one sample in a study of control samples from healthy donors and cancer patients. Generated by immunoSEQ multiplex PCR, the TCRdb table keeps only in-frame clones and is missing some. The data contain approximately 110,000 clones, roughly nine tenths of them singletons. What was sequenced was blood. The receptors here all came from a woman aged 18-29 years in good health.

The chain couples TRBV30 to TRBJ2-6; D not resolved. Per the germline V gene, CDR1 is GTSNPN and CDR2 is SVGIG (reference sequence). The CDR3 sequence is 14 residues long. Trimming took off 4 bases at V and 3 bases at J, with 10 bases between the two ends. CDR3 amino acids: CAWKGWDGANVLTF. Written as DNA, the CDR3 is TGTGCCTGGAAGGGCTGGGATGGGGCCAACGTCCTGACTTTC.

The chain combines TRBV7-9 with TRBJ2-5, with D perhaps matching TRBD1 (6 bases). The CDR3 has 14 residues. Germline V CDR1 and CDR2: SEHNR, FQNEAQ (reference sequence). V gave up 5 bases and J gave up 2 bases, with 12 bases separating them. The CDR3 nucleotides are TGTGCCAGCAGCCCCGGGACACTTCAAGAGACCCAGTACTTC. Amino acid sequence: CASSPGTLQETQYF.

This clone appeared once. The V gene is TRBV27, the J gene TRBJ1-1, with D uncertain. Per germline, CDR1 MNHEY and CDR2 SMNVEV (reference sequence). This CDR3 has 15 residues. V was pared by 3 bases and J by 0 bases, with 11 bases between. CDR3 DNA: TGTGCCAGCAGTTTTGCGGATCGGATGAACACTGAAGCTTTCTTT. This sequence encodes CASSFADRMNTEAFF.

The CDR3 sequence: CASSESGYAQPQHF. The CDR3 DNA reads as TGCGCCAGCAGTGAGTCGGGTTACGCCCAGCCCCAGCATTTT. V usage is TRBV10-1 and J usage is TRBJ1-5; D unresolved. Per the germline V gene, CDR1 is WNHNN and CDR2 is SYGVQD (reference sequence). V lost 0 bases, J lost 7 bases, and 10 bases lay in between. This CDR3 region has 14 residues.

This chain links TRBV9 with TRBJ2-2; D is perhaps TRBD1 (5 bases). Germline V CDR1 and CDR2: SGDLS, YYNGEE. Trimming left V 4 bases short and J 6 bases short, with 16 bases between. The CDR3 loop spans 15 amino acids. CDR3 region: CASSPFTGPPGELFF. The CDR3 DNA follows: TGTGCCAGCAGCCCCTTTACAGGTCCTCCCGGGGAGCTGTTTTTT.